This TCR beta chain was recovered during a study of OX40 agonist ivuxolimab in advanced cancers. Study-wide background: Males comprised 75% to 90% of the group, whose mean age was approximately 60 years (range roughly 23 to 80).

CDR3 length: 15 residues. V shed 5 bases, J shed 4 bases, and the junction held 6 bases outside the gene matches. Germline-derived CDR1 and CDR2 are SEHNR and FQNEAQ (reference sequence). Data came from immunoSEQ multiplex PCR; TCRdb stores just in-frame clones and leaves some out. The data hold tens of thousands of clones, with less than 90% observed a single time. The chain recombines TRBV7-9 with TRBJ2-3, with 10 bases aligning to TRBD1. The source was CD4+ or CD8+ T cells sorted from blood, collected in a trial of the OX40 agonist ivuxolimab. This receptor was obtained from an adult with an advanced solid tumor such as melanoma, head and neck, liver or kidney cancer. The CDR3 DNA is TGTGCCAGCAGCCCGTGGGACAGGGGCCCAGATACGCAGTATTTT. Translated: CASSPWDRGPDTQYF.